A single sample is the source of the 10 T cell receptor beta chains below, sequenced in a study of chemoradiotherapy in HPV16-positive cancers. The data were produced by immunoSEQ multiplex PCR, yet TCRdb's version contains in-frame clones alone and is incomplete. This sample has over 7,000 clones; 80% occur once, and the top ten carry 1.5% to 2%. This sample was taken from a patient who underwent chemoradiotherapy. The receptor source for this set is a human donor with HPV-associated anogenital cancer.

This chain uses TRBV7-2 with TRBJ2-3; unclear D gene. The CDR3 spans 16 residues. V lost 1 base, J lost 8 bases, and 19 bases lay in between. Germline CDR1 and CDR2: SGHTA and FQGNSA. CDR3 loop: CASSLGESSVFGTQYF. DNA of the CDR3: TGTGCCAGCAGCTTAGGTGAATCGTCGGTTTTCGGTACGCAGTATTTT. The whole variable domain, filled in from reference TRBV7-2 and TRBJ2-3, reads GAGVSQSPSNKVTEKGKDVELRCDPISGHTALYWYRQSLGQGLEFLIYFQGNSAPDKSGLPSDRFSAERTGGSVSTLTIQRTQQEDSAVYLCASSLGESSVFGTQYFGPGTRLTVL.

CDR3 nucleotide sequence: TGTGCCTGGAGCGTCGGACAGAACACCGGGGAGCTGTTTTTT. Translating it yields CAWSVGQNTGELFF. This rearrangement joins TRBV30 to TRBJ2-2; possible D gene TRBD1, 5 bases. The CDR3 length is 14 residues. Looked up from germline, CDR1 is GTSNPN and CDR2 is SVGIG (reference sequence). The ends were cut back, 3 bases at V and 1 base at J, with 9 bases in the middle.

A single count supports this clone. The genes are TRBV20-1 and TRBJ1-2; tentatively, D is TRBD1 (5 bases). Germline CDR1 is DFQATT and CDR2 is SNEGSKA (reference sequence). V was pared by 2 bases and J by 12 bases, with 13 bases between. The CDR3 spans 11 residues. CDR3 DNA sequence: TGCAGTGCTAGACGAACGGGGGGACACACCTTC. This translates into CSARRTGGHTF.

The J gene is TRBJ1-4, the V gene TRBV2; 8 bases are shared with TRBD1. The germline CDR1 and CDR2 sequences are SNHLY and FYNNEI. The CDR3 is 16 residues long. Trimming removed 0 bases from V and 8 bases from J; junction bases left unmatched: 8. The chain's CDR3 is CASSEALGQGGEKLFF. The CDR3, as DNA: TGTGCCAGCAGTGAAGCTCTAGGACAGGGAGGGGAAAAACTGTTTTTT. Full variable domain (rest looked up from reference TRBV2 and TRBJ1-4): EPEVTQTPSHQVTQMGQEVILRCVPISNHLYFYWYRQILGQKVEFLVSFYNNEISEKSEIFDDQFSVERPDGSNFTLKIRSTKLEDSAMYFCASSEALGQGGEKLFFGSGTQLSVL.

V gene TRBV29-1 combines with J gene TRBJ1-2; no clear D. This CDR3 is built from 14 residues. V was shortened by 0 bases and J by 4 bases, with 12 bases between the two germline ends. In germline, CDR1 is SQVTM, CDR2 ANQGSEA. The CDR3 DNA sequence: TGCAGCGTTGAAGATATCAAACAGATCTATGGCTACACCTTC. It translates to CSVEDIKQIYGYTF.

The chain links TRBV18 to TRBJ2-3; D not certain. Trimming left V 4 bases short and J 4 bases short, with 12 bases between. Germline assignment: CDR1 KGHSH and CDR2 LQKENI. CDR3 length: 14 amino acids. The CDR3 bases are TGTGCCAGCTCACTGACCCTACGGCCAGATACGCAGTATTTT. Protein product: CASSLTLRPDTQYF.

This clone has a single count. This chain uses TRBV19 with TRBJ1-2; D remains unclear. Trimming left V 7 bases short and J 3 bases short, with 15 bases between. This CDR3 comprises 14 residues. Germline V gene sequence: CDR1 LNHDA, CDR2 SQIVND (reference sequence). CDR3 nucleotides: TGTGCCAGTAACCCGACACTGAACCACTATGGCTACACCTTC. This encodes CASNPTLNHYGYTF.

The gene calls are TRBV10-3 and TRBJ2-3, with 8 nucleotides matching TRBD1. CDR3 size: 13 residues. Trimming cost V 4 bases and J 5 bases; bases outside gene matches: 2. The germline V gene has CDR1 ENHRY and CDR2 SYGVKD. CDR3 coding DNA: TGTGCCATCAGTGTACAGGGGGAAGATACGCAGTATTTT. As protein: CAISVQGEDTQYF.

This clone was detected a few times. This chain links TRBV7-2 with TRBJ2-2, with 8 bases that match TRBD2. Per germline, CDR1 SGHTA and CDR2 FQGNSA. The CDR3 contains 15 residues. Unmatched junction bases numbered 6, after V lost 5 bases and J lost 4 bases. CDR3 nucleotide sequence: TGTGCCAGCAGCCGGCTAGCGGGTTCCACCGGGGAGCTGTTTTTT. Its translation: CASSRLAGSTGELFF.

The V gene is TRBV7-6, the J gene TRBJ1-5; D is unclear. Per germline, CDR1 SGHVS and CDR2 FNYEAQ. CDR3 size: 14 residues. Trimming left V 1 base short and J 6 bases short, with 10 bases between. CDR3 sequence (DNA): TGTGCCAGCAGCTTAGTCACGGGAAGTCAGCCCCAGCATTTT. Encoded protein: CASSLVTGSQPQHF.